Described below is a single T cell receptor (beta chain) sequence and its context. What it recognizes is unknown. These data come from a study of vaccination and CD4 T cells after COVID-19. This CDR3 has 17 amino acids. V gave up 4 bases and J gave up 4 bases; unmatched junction bases: 8. The V gene's germline CDR1 is MGHDK and CDR2 SYGVNS. Treatment: roughly ten-day PBMC culture with coronavirus spike peptide pools or control peptides (ViraFEST assay). At the Johns Hopkins FTIC core, DNA taken from cultured CD4+ T cells was sequenced by way of the Oncomine TCR Beta short-read assay. Via MiXCR, TCRdb re-called the PCR reads, giving one row per CDR3 protein. This sample has approximately 24,000 distinct CDR3 sequences, with about 67% found just once.

The TCR sequence derives from a human donor who received a COVID-19 vaccine. The material was CD4+ T cells from blood, cultured in vitro, obtained after SARS-CoV-2 vaccination. The chain combines TRBV25-1 with TRBJ2-2; 11 nucleotides agree with TRBD2. This CDR3 reads CASSVRSGGAGTGELFF. The CDR3, as DNA: TGTGCCAGCAGTGTCCGTAGCGGGGGGGCCGGCACCGGGGAGCTGTTTTTT.